This TCR beta chain was documented in a study of cytomegalovirus exposure and HLA in healthy donors. PCR employed 60 Vbeta and 13 Jbeta primers. Clones were sequenced by immunoSEQ multiplex PCR, and TCRdb holds only the in-frame ones, with some missing. The sample carries under 85,000 clones, roughly 72% recorded once. CDR1 is SEHNR and CDR2 is FQNEAQ in the germline V gene (reference sequence). This CDR3 is 14 amino acids long. V was trimmed by 4 bases and J by 6 bases, leaving 16 bases between them. The material sequenced was PBMCs. V usage is TRBV7-9 and J usage is TRBJ2-7, with D perhaps TRBD1 (7 bases). This TCR was recovered from a woman aged 25 to 39 in good health and CMV-seropositive. In nucleotides, the CDR3 is TGTGCCAGCAGCTCAGGGGGGTATCCCCTCGAGCAGTACTTC. It is translated as CASSSGGYPLEQYF.